This entry lists 19 T cell receptor beta chains sequenced from one sample in a study of post-analysis software for immune sequencing data. Broader study findings: A few TRBV segments were significantly more frequent in patients than in controls. TRBV5-6, TRBV5-1 and TRBV20-1 were among these segments.

These receptors have no identified antigens. Sequencing libraries made from TCR beta cDNA carried unique molecular identifiers. TCRdb reanalysed the PCR reads using MiXCR and keeps one entry per CDR3 protein. Here the sample spans more than 450,000 distinct CDR3 sequences, around 36% being singletons. Sequenced material: blood. Receptors originate from a girl aged 2 to 17 with multiple sclerosis.

This sequence joins TRBV20-1 and TRBJ2-7, with D possibly TRBD1 on 5 matching bases. The germline V and J ends were trimmed by 3 bases and 1 base, with 13 bases remaining between them. The CDR3 has 14 residues. Per the germline V gene, CDR1 is DFQATT and CDR2 is SNEGSKA (reference sequence). The CDR3 DNA sequence: TGCAGTGCTAGGGTTAGGGGAAGGTCCTACGAGCAGTACTTC. The encoded protein is CSARVRGRSYEQYF.

This clonotype was counted a few times. This chain joins TRBV9 and TRBJ2-7; D may be TRBD2 (5 bases). V was cut by 0 bases and J by 3 bases, with 10 bases left in between. The CDR3 consists of 14 residues. Germline V gives CDR1 SGDLS, CDR2 YYNGEE. The CDR3: CASSVGGQNYEQYF. For the CDR3, the DNA is TGTGCCAGCAGCGTAGGAGGGCAGAACTACGAGCAGTACTTC.

The V gene is TRBV5-1, the J gene TRBJ2-1, with D unclear. CDR3 length: 14 amino acids. Germline lookup yields CDR1 SGHRS and CDR2 YFSETQ. Trimming removed 5 bases at V and 0 bases at J, with 9 bases between. The DNA of the CDR3 is TGCGCCAGCAGTCGCGGAGACTCCTACAATGAGCAGTTCTTC. This encodes CASSRGDSYNEQFF.

The rearrangement links TRBV10-3 to TRBJ1-4, with D possibly being TRBD1 (6 bases). Trimming stripped 4 bases from V and 3 bases from J, with 15 bases between. The length of the CDR3 is 16 residues. CDR1 and CDR2 from the germline V gene are ENHRY and SYGVKD. The chain's CDR3 is CAISGAGASANEKLFF. The DNA of the CDR3 is TGTGCCATCAGTGGGGCGGGGGCGTCGGCTAATGAAAAACTGTTTTTT.

V and J are TRBV5-8 and TRBJ2-5, with 14 bases matching TRBD2. The V gene's germline CDR1 is SGHTS and CDR2 YDEGEE. This CDR3 is 16 amino acids long. J gave up 5 bases and V 4 bases, and 7 bases lay outside the gene matches. The CDR3 spells CASSEGLAGVGETQYF. The CDR3 DNA reads TGTGCCAGCAGCGAGGGACTAGCGGGGGTAGGGGAGACCCAGTACTTC.

This clonotype was seen only a few times. The chain has TRBV12-3 or TRBV12-4 and TRBJ1-2; no clear D gene. V lost 2 bases and J lost 8, with 15 bases in between. The CDR3 contains 14 residues. For the CDR3, the DNA is TGTGCCAGCAGTTTAATACAGATCTCTAGGGGCTACACCTTC. It yields the protein CASSLIQISRGYTF.

As to this clonotype: Given a much more abundant clone one base away, this may be a read error. The rearrangement uses TRBV5-1 and TRBJ2-3; no definite D call. CDR3 length: 15 amino acids. Germline values: CDR1 SGHRS, CDR2 YFSETQ. V shed 4 bases and J shed 8 bases, with 20 bases lying between them. CDR3 sequence: CASSLGWSPPGTQYF. The CDR3 DNA reads as TGCGCCAGCAGCCTTGGTTGGAGTCCTCCAGGTACGCAGTATTTT.

This chain uses TRBV5-1 with TRBJ1-4, with 9 bases aligning to TRBD1. The CDR3 is 15 amino acids. V dropped 4 bases and J dropped 7; count of bases not matched to a gene: 8. Germline lookup yields CDR1 SGHRS and CDR2 YFSETQ. The CDR3 spells CASSVDGTGTEKLFF. The CDR3, as DNA: TGCGCCAGCAGCGTTGACGGGACAGGGACTGAAAAACTGTTTTTT.

In its sample, this clonotype was seen many times. The rearrangement uses TRBV20-1 and TRBJ2-7, with D perhaps given as TRBD1 or TRBD2 (5 bases each). Germline V gene sequence: CDR1 DFQATT, CDR2 SNEGSKA (reference sequence). The length of the CDR3 is 14 residues. The V gene lost 5 bases and the J gene lost 2 bases, with 16 bases spanning the gap. CDR3 amino acids: CSASGLKLTYEQYF. DNA for the CDR3: TGCAGTGCTTCGGGGCTAAAACTCACCTACGAGCAGTACTTC.

This chain uses TRBV5-1 with TRBJ1-2; 8 positions match TRBD1. From germline, CDR1 is SGHRS and CDR2 YFSETQ. This CDR3 spans 14 amino acids. Trimming removed 2 bases from V and 5 bases from J; junction bases left unmatched: 5. CDR3 DNA sequence: TGCGCCAGCAGCTTACAAACAGGGGGGTATGGCTACACCTTC. This translates into CASSLQTGGYGYTF.

This clonotype showed up just a few times. This chain uses TRBV7-2 with TRBJ2-3; 7 bases align to TRBD1. V trimming: 5 bases; J trimming: 4 bases; junction bases outside the gene matches: 3. Germline V lookup: CDR1 SGHTA, CDR2 FQGNSA. CDR3 length equals 13 residues. The CDR3 nucleotides are TGTGCCAGCAGCAAAGGGACAGCAGATACGCAGTATTTT. Amino acids: CASSKGTADTQYF.

In this sample, this clonotype turned up many times. J is TRBJ2-1 and V is TRBV7-2; 9 bases match TRBD2. This CDR3 is 14 amino acids long. In germline, CDR1 is SGHTA, CDR2 FQGNSA. The ends lost 0 bases at V and 8 bases at J; junction bases unmatched: 2. The CDR3, as DNA: TGTGCCAGCAGCTTAGCGGGACTAGCCGATGAGCAGTTCTTC. Its translation is CASSLAGLADEQFF.

This clonotype turned up a few times. The chain couples TRBV4-2 to TRBJ1-2; no definite D call. This CDR3 has 13 amino acids. CDR1 LGHNA and CDR2 YNFKEQ come from the germline V gene. Trimming shortened V by 0 bases and J by 4 bases, and 6 bases separated the two germline ends. The CDR3 sequence is CASSQDNTYGYTF. In DNA, the CDR3 is TGTGCCAGCAGCCAAGATAACACCTATGGCTACACCTTC.

This clonotype was counted between two and nine times. An end of the junction does not agree with germline; a read error may underlie this. The CDR3 reads CSVKDSNIQYF. The CDR3 nucleotides are TGCAGCGTTAAAGATTCAAACATTCAGTACTTC. The chain couples TRBV29-1 to TRBJ2-4, with D hard to call. CDR1 is SQVTM and CDR2 is ANQGSEA in the germline V gene. CDR3 length equals 11 residues.

V is TRBV7-2 and J is TRBJ2-5, with 8 bases lining up with TRBD1. The CDR3 consists of 20 residues. Germline-derived CDR1 and CDR2 are SGHTA and FQGNSA. Losses at the gene ends were 2 bases for V and 2 bases for J; bases not matched to a gene: 19. CDR3 protein: CASSLSVWGTGGFLQETQYF. CDR3 nucleotides: TGTGCCAGCAGCTTAAGTGTATGGGGAACAGGGGGTTTTCTTCAAGAGACCCAGTACTTC.

This clonotype was recorded a few times. The chain links TRBV12-3 or TRBV12-4 to TRBJ1-1; possibly TRBD1 for D (5 bases). The V end lost 10 bases, the J end lost 4 bases, and 19 bases lay between the germline ends. The CDR3 loop spans 14 amino acids. CDR3 nucleotides: TGTGCCATCCTGGGGGACCGGTGGGGCACTGAAGCTTTCTTT. Translation gives CAILGDRWGTEAFF.

This clonotype showed up just a few times. The chain has TRBV3-1 and TRBJ2-5, with a tentative D call TRBD2 (6 bases). This CDR3 is 13 amino acids long. Looked up from germline, CDR1 is LGHDT and CDR2 is YNNKEL (reference sequence). With 8 bases removed from V and 1 base from J, the gap between germline ends came to 11 bases. The CDR3 bases are TGTGCCAGCCGGGGACTTCTCCAAGAGACCCAGTACTTC. Encoded protein: CASRGLLQETQYF.

The chain has TRBV7-8 and TRBJ1-1; 7 positions match TRBD1. The V segment lost 4 bases and the J segment 2 bases; nucleotides outside the gene matches: 4. The CDR3 runs to 14 residues. CDR1 SGHVS and CDR2 FQNEAQ come from the germline V gene. CDR3 in DNA: TGTGCCAGCAGCTCGACAGGGCCAAACACTGAAGCTTTCTTT. It codes for CASSSTGPNTEAFF.

The CDR3, as DNA: TGCGCCAGCAGCTTGTTGGGGCAGGGTTTAGCCAACACTGAAGCTTTCTTT. Its translation: CASSLLGQGLANTEAFF. The chain couples TRBV5-1 to TRBJ1-1; the D gene is possibly TRBD1 (5 bases). The germline gives CDR1 SGHRS, CDR2 YFSETQ. The CDR3 totals 17 residues. The V gene lost 1 base and the J gene lost 2 bases, with 18 bases spanning the gap.